The next 21 T cell receptor beta chains were all read from a single sample in a study of blood T cells in healthy people across ages. A second 7 to 11 cycle PCR used barcoded and J-beta primers. TCRdb redid the calling of the 5' RACE reads with MiXCR, one entry per CDR3 protein. Altogether around 1,100,000 distinct CDR3 sequences are present, roughly two fifths being singletons, with the ten largest covering about an eighth. Source material: blood. The receptors derive from a man younger than 35 in good health.

This sequence joins TRBV3-1 and TRBJ1-4; TRBD1 agrees at 11 bases. Germline V gives CDR1 LGHDT, CDR2 YNNKEL (reference sequence). V dropped 3 bases and J dropped 7; count of bases not matched to a gene: 13. This CDR3 region has 18 residues. CDR3 sequence reads: CASSQDSVDGTGGEKLFF. CDR3 bases: TGTGCCAGCAGCCAGGACTCTGTCGACGGGACAGGGGGTGAAAAACTGTTTTTT.

Worth noting for this clonotype: This may stem from a read error, because a much larger clone lies one nucleotide away. The chain carries TRBV12-3 or TRBV12-4 and TRBJ2-1; D is possibly TRBD2 (6 bases). The DNA end is a closer match to TRBJ2-7, so the J assignment may be wrong. This CDR3 is built from 12 residues. Here the CDR3 DNA reads TGTGCCACCGCCCGCGTTAGCGGTGAGCAGTACTTC. Protein product: CATARVSGEQYF.

This clonotype was counted a few times. The chain joins TRBV4-3 to TRBJ2-7, with D tentatively TRBD1 (5 bases). The DNA end is a closer match to TRBJ2-5, so the J assignment may be wrong. Germline V gives CDR1 LGHNA, CDR2 YSLEER. The CDR3 extends over 15 amino acids. CDR3 nucleotide sequence: TGCGCCAGCAGCCAAGAGATTGAGTCCAGGGCGACCCAGTACTTC. It translates to CASSQEIESRATQYF.

The genes are TRBV3-1 and TRBJ2-2; a possible D gene is TRBD1 (5 bases). Trimming stripped 1 base from V and 6 bases from J, with 12 bases between. The CDR3 contains 15 residues. Germline V CDR1 and CDR2: LGHDT, YNNKEL (reference sequence). In DNA, the CDR3 is TGTGCCAGCAGCCAAGGACAGCGTTTGGCCGGGGAGCTGTTTTTT. Translated, it gives CASSQGQRLAGELFF.

On this clonotype: The CDR3 carries no conserved terminal phenylalanine or tryptophan, so it likely arises from a read error. CDR3 nucleotide sequence: TGTGCCAGCAGCTTAGGGCAGGAAGAGACCCAGTACCTC. This sequence encodes CASSLGQEETQYL. The chain combines TRBV7-9 with TRBJ2-5; D unclear. This CDR3 has 13 residues. The V end was cut by 1 base, the J end by 3 bases, with 6 bases between. CDR1 and CDR2 (germline): SEHNR, FQNEAQ (reference sequence).

J is TRBJ2-6 and V is TRBV27; TRBD1 agrees at 7 bases. Germline values: CDR1 MNHEY, CDR2 SMNVEV (reference sequence). There are 16 residues in the CDR3. Trimming at V came to 6 bases and at J to 1 base, leaving 6 bases not matched to a gene. CDR3 region: CASRRQGLSGANVLTF. DNA for the CDR3: TGTGCCAGCAGGAGACAGGGTTTATCTGGGGCCAACGTCCTGACTTTC.

The chain uses TRBV24-1 and TRBJ2-3; TRBD2 might be the D (5 bases). Germline V gene data show CDR1 as KGHDR and CDR2 as SFDVKD. The CDR3 extends over 15 amino acids. V lost 3 bases to trimming and J lost 6 bases, with 15 bases between them. The CDR3 sequence is CATSDARARWDTQYF. The CDR3 DNA reads TGTGCCACCAGTGATGCGAGGGCGCGGTGGGATACGCAGTATTTT.

This clonotype was counted only a few times. This sequence joins TRBV5-1 and TRBJ2-7; 7 nucleotides agree with TRBD1. Germline assignment: CDR1 SGHRS and CDR2 YFSETQ. J was trimmed by 7 bases and V by 4 bases; bases with no gene match: 11. The CDR3 has 14 residues. DNA for the CDR3: TGCGCCAGCAGCCCTGGACAGGCCTACAATGAGCAGTACTTC. This gives the protein CASSPGQAYNEQYF.

A note on this clonotype: A junction boundary mismatches the germline segment, possibly from a read error. The chain links TRBV7-9 to TRBJ2-4; D might be TRBD2 (6 bases). Germline assignment: CDR1 SEHNR and CDR2 FQNEAQ (reference sequence). The CDR3 extends over 15 amino acids. The CDR3 DNA reads TGTGCCAGCAGCTTAAGCGGGTATAGCTCCTACGAGCAGGACTTC. It codes for CASSLSGYSSYEQDF.

This clonotype was recorded a few times. The rearrangement links TRBV6-5 to TRBJ1-1, with unresolved D. The CDR3 consists of 16 residues. Germline-derived CDR1 and CDR2 are MNHEY and SVGAGI. V shed 0 bases and J shed 4 bases, with 15 bases lying between them. The CDR3 nucleotides read TGTGCCAGCAGTTACTCGAAAGAGGGAGGGTTCACTGAAGCTTTCTTT. Protein product: CASSYSKEGGFTEAFF.

Regarding this clonotype: A read error may explain this, as a much larger clone is one base away. The V gene is TRBV4-3, the J gene TRBJ1-5; TRBD1 is a possible D gene (6 bases). Germline lookup yields CDR1 LGHNA and CDR2 YSLEER. CDR3 length: 15 residues. This CDR3 is CASSQQFTGNQSQHF. CDR3 sequence (DNA): TGCGCCAGCAGCCAACAGTTCACAGGGAATCAGTCCCAGCATTTT.

This clonotype was seen only a few times. This chain joins TRBV12-3 or TRBV12-4 and TRBJ1-6, with D unresolved. V was shortened by 0 bases and J by 8 bases, with 5 bases between the two germline ends. The CDR3 extends over 13 amino acids. CDR3 sequence: CASSLAKDSPLHF. In DNA form, the CDR3 reads TGTGCCAGCAGTTTAGCCAAGGATTCACCCCTCCACTTT.

This clonotype was picked up a small number of times. V gene TRBV30 combines with J gene TRBJ1-4; TRBD1 is a possible D gene (5 bases). Germline loops: CDR1 GTSNPN, CDR2 SVGIG (reference sequence). Trimming shortened V by 0 bases and J by 8 bases, and 13 bases separated the two germline ends. CDR3 size: 14 residues. CDR3 DNA sequence: TGTGCCTGGAGTGTCAGGAGGGGATGGGAAAAACTGTTTTTT. Its protein is CAWSVRRGWEKLFF.

The rearrangement uses TRBV18 and TRBJ1-1; D ambiguous. The CDR3 covers 13 residues. In germline, CDR1 is KGHSH, CDR2 LQKENI. The germline V and J ends were trimmed by 2 bases and 5 bases, with 9 bases remaining between them. CDR3 nucleotides: TGTGCCAGCTCACCAGGGGAGATAACTGAAGCTTTCTTT. Protein sequence: CASSPGEITEAFF.

This clonotype was counted a few times. The chain has TRBV20-1 and TRBJ2-3; 9 positions agree with TRBD1. CDR1 and CDR2 (germline): DFQATT, SNEGSKA (reference sequence). The CDR3 is 14 residues long. V gave up 5 bases and J gave up 3 bases; unmatched junction bases: 6. This chain's CDR3 is CSAQGQGGTDTQYF. DNA for the CDR3: TGCAGTGCTCAGGGACAGGGAGGGACAGATACGCAGTATTTT.

This clonotype was seen a handful of times. This sequence joins TRBV5-5 and TRBJ2-1, with a weak D call TRBD2 (5 bases). The V end lost 1 base, the J end lost 7 bases, and 15 bases lay between the germline ends. Germline V gene sequence: CDR1 SGHKS, CDR2 YYEKEE (reference sequence). The CDR3 consists of 15 residues. CDR3 in DNA: TGTGCCAGCAGCTTGTCCGCGGGCTTTACAAATGAGCAGTTCTTC. Translated: CASSLSAGFTNEQFF.

This clonotype has just a few counts. The chain links TRBV6-2 or TRBV6-3 to TRBJ2-7; 7 bases are a match to TRBD1. Per the germline V gene, CDR1 is MNHEY and CDR2 is SVGEGT. The trim removed 6 bases at V and 3 bases at J, leaving 11 bases unmatched. CDR3 size: 15 residues. CDR3 in amino acids: CASSLLGQENYEQYF. DNA of the CDR3: TGTGCCAGCAGCCTCCTCGGACAGGAAAACTACGAGCAGTACTTC.

The genes are TRBV20-1 and TRBJ1-1; D gene unclear. Germline-derived CDR1 and CDR2 are DFQATT and SNEGSKA (reference sequence). This CDR3 spans 14 amino acids. V was cut by 3 bases and J by 5 bases, with 16 bases left in between. CDR3 bases: TGCAGTGCTAGGCGGATGATCCGAGGGACTGAAGCTTTCTTT. Protein: CSARRMIRGTEAFF.

The V gene is TRBV6-4, the J gene TRBJ2-1; maybe TRBD1 (5 bases). The CDR3 length is 15 residues. V gave up 6 bases and J gave up 9 bases, with 21 bases separating them. Germline CDR1 is MRHNA and CDR2 is SNTAGT. The CDR3 coding sequence is TGTGCCAGCAGCCGTGATGAAGGGGCGCTGGGTGAGCAGTTCTTC. Protein sequence: CASSRDEGALGEQFF.

This clonotype was counted between two and nine times. This chain joins TRBV29-1 and TRBJ1-2; a weak D match, TRBD1 (5 bases). V lost 6 bases to trimming and J lost 2 bases, with 10 bases between them. The germline CDR1 and CDR2 sequences are SQVTM and ANQGSEA. This CDR3 region has 12 residues. The DNA for the CDR3 is TGCAGCGTCCCCGGGGGAAACTATGGCTACACCTTC. Translated, it gives CSVPGGNYGYTF.

This clonotype was detected only a few times. This chain uses TRBV9 with TRBJ2-1; weak D call: TRBD1 (6 bases). This CDR3 spans 16 amino acids. V lost 0 bases and J lost 4, with 14 bases in between. Germline V lookup: CDR1 SGDLS, CDR2 YYNGEE. CDR3 protein: CASSVDARDNYNEQFF. CDR3 bases: TGTGCCAGCAGCGTAGACGCCCGGGACAATTACAATGAGCAGTTCTTC.